The 28 T cell receptor beta chains below all came from one sample that was sequenced in a study of control samples from healthy donors and cancer patients. Measured with immunoSEQ multiplex PCR; TCRdb has only the in-frame clones, and not every one. Among about 51,000 clones listed, around nine tenths were seen once. The source material was PBMCs. These TCRs come from a middle-aged man with colorectal cancer.

The chain joins TRBV7-9 to TRBJ2-7, with unresolved D. In germline, CDR1 is SEHNR, CDR2 FQNEAQ (reference sequence). The CDR3 is 13 amino acids. Trimming left V 0 bases short and J 3 bases short, with 6 bases between. The CDR3 sequence: CASSLAGNYEQYF. The CDR3 DNA reads as TGTGCCAGCAGCTTAGCAGGGAACTACGAGCAGTACTTC.

The CDR3 DNA is TGTGCCAGCAGTTTAACTTTGGACAGCTACGAGCAGTACTTC. It encodes CASSLTLDSYEQYF. This sequence joins TRBV27 and TRBJ2-7; tentatively, D is TRBD1 (6 bases). Germline V lookup: CDR1 MNHEY, CDR2 SMNVEV (reference sequence). The CDR3 consists of 14 residues. Trimming removed 2 bases from V and 3 bases from J, with 11 bases in between.

This clone was recorded only once. The chain is built from TRBV6-5 and TRBJ1-2; D ambiguous. This CDR3 is built from 13 residues. Trimming shortened V by 6 bases and J by 8 bases, and 16 bases separated the two germline ends. Germline V gene data show CDR1 as MNHEY and CDR2 as SVGAGI. CDR3 in amino acids: CASRKGWREGYTF. The CDR3, as DNA: TGTGCCAGCAGAAAAGGGTGGAGAGAGGGCTACACCTTC.

V is TRBV27 and J is TRBJ2-3, with TRBD2 as a possible D gene (5 bases). Germline CDR1 MNHEY, CDR2 SMNVEV (reference sequence). V was clipped by 5 bases and J by 7 bases, with 22 bases between them. The CDR3 is made up of 16 amino acids. The CDR3 here is CASSPLAYQPGYTQYF. In DNA form, the CDR3 reads TGTGCCAGCAGTCCCCTAGCATATCAACCGGGTTATACGCAGTATTTT.

In DNA form, the CDR3 reads TGTGCCAGCAGCTTAACAGACGGAGCTCCCTACGAGCAGTACTTC. Residues: CASSLTDGAPYEQYF. The rearrangement joins TRBV11-3 to TRBJ2-7; D not resolved. The ends were cut back, 2 bases at V and 2 bases at J, with 13 bases in the middle. This CDR3 contains 15 residues. Per the germline V gene, CDR1 is SGHNT and CDR2 is YENEEA.

The rearrangement joins TRBV29-1 to TRBJ2-3; TRBD1 matches 9 bases. CDR1 is SQVTM, CDR2 ANQGSEA, per germline. After removal of 5 bases from V and 4 bases from J, the junction contained 10 bases not matched to a gene. The CDR3 totals 15 residues. The CDR3 DNA reads as TGCAGCGTTCTTCCGACAGGGGGGGTAGCAGATACGCAGTATTTT. It specifies CSVLPTGGVADTQYF.

The rearrangement joins TRBV28 to TRBJ1-5; D not resolved. CDR1 and CDR2 from the germline V gene are MDHEN and SYDVKM. The V gene lost 4 bases and the J gene lost 5 bases, with 21 bases spanning the gap. The CDR3 covers 17 residues. The CDR3 reads CASSSPWITPRDQPQHF. CDR3 DNA: TGTGCCAGCAGTTCACCATGGATCACTCCTAGGGATCAGCCCCAGCATTTT.

In its sample, this clone was seen once. The chain combines TRBV5-6 with TRBJ1-1, with D possibly matching TRBD1 (6 bases). V gave up 0 bases and J gave up 6 bases, with 15 bases separating them. This CDR3 has 15 amino acids. Germline V gene sequence: CDR1 SGHDT, CDR2 YYEEEE. The CDR3 spells CASSLVRGGRPEAFF. The CDR3 DNA follows: TGTGCCAGCAGCTTGGTAAGGGGGGGAAGACCTGAAGCTTTCTTT.

This clone was seen just once. The V and J genes are TRBV4-2 and TRBJ2-5, with 7 nucleotides matching TRBD2. V was clipped by 5 bases and J by 3 bases; unmatched bases: 3. Germline loops: CDR1 LGHNA, CDR2 YNFKEQ. This CDR3 contains 13 residues. DNA of the CDR3: TGTGCCAGCAGCACACGGGAGGAAGAGACCCAGTACTTC. It encodes CASSTREEETQYF.

The CDR3 spells CASSPRDNNEQFF. The CDR3 nucleotides read TGCGCCAGCAGCCCCCGGGACAACAATGAGCAGTTCTTC. The rearrangement uses TRBV5-1 and TRBJ2-1; the D gene is possibly TRBD1 (6 bases). V was clipped by 4 bases and J by 5 bases, with 10 bases between them. From germline, CDR1 is SGHRS and CDR2 YFSETQ. The CDR3 totals 13 residues.

This sequence joins TRBV3-1 (or the pseudogene TRBV3-2) and TRBJ1-3; possibly TRBD1 for D (5 bases). Germline V gene data show CDR1 as LGHDT and CDR2 as YNNKEL (reference sequence). This CDR3 spans 15 amino acids. Trimming shortened V by 4 bases and J by 0 bases, and 10 bases separated the two germline ends. CDR3 region: CASSLRGSSGNTIYF. The DNA of the CDR3 is TGTGCCAGCAGCCTCCGGGGCAGCTCTGGAAACACCATATATTTT.

The V and J genes are TRBV4-2 and TRBJ2-1; 7 bases map to TRBD2. This CDR3 has 15 amino acids. Trimming cost V 1 base and J 7 bases; bases outside gene matches: 7. The germline gives CDR1 LGHNA, CDR2 YNFKEQ. The CDR3 is CASSQAPGLPNEQFF. DNA of the CDR3: TGTGCCAGCAGCCAAGCCCCGGGACTACCTAATGAGCAGTTCTTC.

This clone was found once. The V and J genes are TRBV6-6 and TRBJ1-3; TRBD1 aligns across 7 bases. Germline CDR1 is MNHNY and CDR2 is SVGAGI (reference sequence). V was clipped by 5 bases and J by 0 bases; unmatched bases: 10. CDR3 length: 17 amino acids. For the CDR3, the DNA is TGTGCCAGCAGTCTAACGAGATGGGACAGCTCTGGAAACACCATATATTTT. This translates into CASSLTRWDSSGNTIYF.

This sequence joins TRBV30 and TRBJ2-2; 9 bases line up with TRBD1. Germline V gives CDR1 GTSNPN, CDR2 SVGIG (reference sequence). The junction had 2 bases not matched to a gene; V was cut back by 2 bases and J by 1 base. The CDR3 loop spans 15 amino acids. DNA for the CDR3: TGTGCCTGGAGTCTGGGACAGGGGAACACCGGGGAGCTGTTTTTT. This encodes CAWSLGQGNTGELFF.

The chain combines TRBV7-8 with TRBJ2-1; D gene ambiguous. In germline, CDR1 is SGHVS, CDR2 FQNEAQ. The CDR3 sequence is 14 residues long. With 4 bases removed from V and 11 bases from J, the gap between germline ends came to 18 bases. The chain's CDR3 is CASSSARTKTKQFF. For the CDR3, the DNA is TGTGCCAGCAGCTCCGCCCGGACGAAGACAAAGCAGTTCTTC. Full variable domain (missing parts from reference TRBV7-8 and TRBJ2-1): GAGVSQSPRYKVAKRGQDVALRCDPISGHVSLFWYQQALGQGPEFLTYFQNEAQLDKSGLPSDRFFAERPEGSVSTLKIQRTQQEDSAVYLCASSSARTKTKQFFGPGTRLTVL.

On this clone: A read error may account for a junction end that differs from germline. The chain is built from TRBV23-1 and TRBJ1-1; D uncertain. TRBV23-1 is an ORF for which the function is uncertain. The CDR3 loop spans 13 amino acids. In DNA, the CDR3 is TGCGCCAGCAGCACTCTAGAGAACACTGAAGCTTTTTTT. It encodes CASSTLENTEAFF.

J is TRBJ2-5 and V is TRBV2, with D uncertain. Germline V gene data show CDR1 as SNHLY and CDR2 as FYNNEI. The CDR3 has 14 residues. The germline V and J ends were trimmed by 0 bases and 1 base, with 6 bases remaining between them. CDR3 DNA: TGTGCCAGCAGTGAAGCGCACCCCCAAGAGACCCAGTACTTC. Residues: CASSEAHPQETQYF.

V gene TRBV2 combines with J gene TRBJ2-2; 11 bases fit TRBD2. The V and J ends lost 8 bases and 7 bases, in that order; junction bases with no gene match: 9. CDR3 size: 15 residues. The V gene's germline CDR1 is SNHLY and CDR2 FYNNEI. In nucleotides, the CDR3 is TGTGCCAGCGGCAAACTAGCGGGAGTACACGGGGAGCTGTTTTTT. This sequence encodes CASGKLAGVHGELFF. Using reference TRBV2 and TRBJ2-2 for the parts outside the CDR3, the full variable domain is EPEVTQTPSHQVTQMGQEVILRCVPISNHLYFYWYRQILGQKVEFLVSFYNNEISEKSEIFDDQFSVERPDGSNFTLKIRSTKLEDSAMYFCASGKLAGVHGELFFGEGSRLTVL.

This rearrangement joins TRBV11-2 to TRBJ2-3, with 8 bases aligning to TRBD1. This CDR3 region has 15 residues. Germline lookup yields CDR1 SGHAT and CDR2 FQNNGV. Trimming at V came to 5 bases and at J to 5 bases, leaving 9 bases not matched to a gene. CDR3 sequence: CASSTFRGRGDTQYF. The CDR3 DNA follows: TGTGCCAGCAGCACCTTCAGGGGGCGCGGAGATACGCAGTATTTT. The full variable domain, with the rest looked up from reference TRBV11-2 and TRBJ2-3, is EAGVAQSPRYKIIEKRQSVAFWCNPISGHATLYWYQQILGQGPKLLIQFQNNGVVDDSQLPKDRFSAERLKGVDSTLKIQPAKLEDSAVYLCASSTFRGRGDTQYFGPGTRLTVL.

This chain joins TRBV4-1 and TRBJ1-3; D unclear. Germline V gene sequence: CDR1 MGHRA, CDR2 YSYEKL. V was cut by 2 bases and J by 0 bases, with 5 bases left in between. This CDR3 has 14 amino acids. CDR3 residues: CASSQTISGNTIYF. CDR3 coding DNA: TGCGCCAGCAGCCAAACGATCTCTGGAAACACCATATATTTT.

This rearrangement joins TRBV6-5 to TRBJ1-2; D might be TRBD1 (5 bases). The CDR3 loop spans 12 amino acids. Germline-derived CDR1 and CDR2 are MNHEY and SVGAGI. Deletions cut 3 bases from V and 10 bases from J, with 12 bases between. CDR3 sequence reads: CASSYEGNDYTF. The CDR3 DNA reads TGTGCCAGCAGTTATGAGGGGAATGACTACACCTTC.

The V gene is TRBV30, the J gene TRBJ2-1; 8 bases map to TRBD2. The trim removed 8 bases at V and 10 bases at J, leaving 19 bases unmatched. There are 15 residues in the CDR3. CDR1 and CDR2 from the germline V gene are GTSNPN and SVGIG (reference sequence). The CDR3 region is CAGGGTREAPREQFF. The CDR3 bases are TGTGCCGGAGGGGGGACGCGGGAGGCACCACGGGAGCAGTTCTTC. The whole variable domain, filled in from reference TRBV30 and TRBJ2-1, reads SQTIHQWPATLVQPVGSPLSLECTVEGTSNPNLYWYRQAAGRGLQLLFYSVGIGQISSEVPQNLSASRPQDRQFILSSKKLLLSDSGFYLCAGGGTREAPREQFFGPGTRLTVL.

This chain joins TRBV5-4 and TRBJ2-5, with D maybe TRBD1 (6 bases). V shed 4 bases and J shed 5 bases, with 18 bases lying between them. The CDR3 totals 15 residues. CDR1 is SGHNT, CDR2 YYREEE, per germline (reference sequence). The CDR3, as DNA: TGTGCCAGCAGCGGAAACAGGGACATAGGGGAGACCCAGTACTTC. It specifies CASSGNRDIGETQYF.

J is TRBJ2-1 and V is TRBV29-1; 7 bases match TRBD1. CDR1 SQVTM and CDR2 ANQGSEA come from the germline V gene. V shed 3 bases and J 10 bases; nucleotides not matched to a gene: 6. CDR3 length: 12 amino acids. The DNA for the CDR3 is TGCAGCGTTGACGGACAGGCAGCCGAGCAGTTCTTC. It codes for CSVDGQAAEQFF.

V is TRBV6-5 and J is TRBJ2-3; 9 bases fit TRBD2. The CDR3 length is 13 residues. Germline V CDR1 and CDR2: MNHEY, SVGAGI. Germline trimming cut 5 bases from V and 5 bases from J; bases unmatched to any gene: 2. The CDR3 region has the DNA TGTGCCAGCAGTCGTAGCGGGAGAGATACGCAGTATTTT. Translating it yields CASSRSGRDTQYF.

V gene TRBV15 combines with J gene TRBJ2-3; D is unresolved. The CDR3 covers 15 residues. The V gene lost 5 bases and the J gene lost 3 bases, with 15 bases spanning the gap. Per germline, CDR1 LNHNV and CDR2 YYDKDF (reference sequence). The CDR3 DNA reads as TGTGCCACCAGCGGACGGATGGCCTCGACAGATACGCAGTATTTT. This codes for CATSGRMASTDTQYF.

CDR3 loop: CASSSNSEKLFF. The CDR3 nucleotides are TGTGCCAGCAGCTCTAATAGTGAAAAACTGTTTTTT. This chain links TRBV6-5 with TRBJ1-4, with unresolved D. CDR1 MNHEY and CDR2 SVGAGI come from the germline V gene. The length of the CDR3 is 12 residues. The V end was cut by 6 bases, the J end by 7 bases, with 9 bases between.

This chain uses TRBV12-5 with TRBJ1-1; 8 bases match TRBD1. The CDR3 extends over 19 amino acids. The V gene's germline CDR1 is LGHNT and CDR2 FRNRAP. V lost 5 bases and J lost 4; bases outside the gene matches: 21. This chain's CDR3 is CASGLWSSHMDDRGTEAFF. The DNA of the CDR3 is TGTGCTAGTGGTCTATGGAGCTCCCATATGGACGACAGGGGCACTGAAGCTTTCTTT.